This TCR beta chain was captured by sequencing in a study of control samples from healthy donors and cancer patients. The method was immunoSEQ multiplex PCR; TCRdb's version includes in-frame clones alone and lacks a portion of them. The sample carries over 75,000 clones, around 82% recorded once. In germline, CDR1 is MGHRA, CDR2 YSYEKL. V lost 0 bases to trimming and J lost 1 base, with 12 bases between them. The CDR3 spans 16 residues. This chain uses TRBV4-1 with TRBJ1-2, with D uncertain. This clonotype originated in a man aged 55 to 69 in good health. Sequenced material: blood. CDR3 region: CASSQDKAAFNYGYTF. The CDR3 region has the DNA TGCGCCAGCAGCCAAGATAAGGCAGCTTTTAACTATGGCTACACCTTC.